This T cell receptor beta chain was documented in a study of T cell responses to AZD1222 COVID-19 vaccine. The germline V gene encodes CDR1 SGHDN and CDR2 FVKESK. The ends lost 5 bases at V and 3 bases at J; junction bases unmatched: 8. The CDR3 extends over 15 amino acids. Generated by immunoSEQ multiplex PCR, the TCRdb table keeps only in-frame clones and is missing some. This sample carries about 150,000 clones, around nine tenths of them seen once, and the ten largest clones take about 1.6%. Here the sequenced sample was peripheral blood, taken 28 days after the second AZD1222 dose. This chain links TRBV14 with TRBJ2-7, with 9 positions matching TRBD2. The sequence was collected from an adult who received the AZD1222 COVID-19 vaccine. CDR3 coding DNA: TGTGCCAGCAGCATAAGGAGGACTAGCGACTACGAGCAGTACTTC. Amino acid sequence: CASSIRRTSDYEQYF.